These 16 T cell receptor beta chains originate from one sample sequenced in a study of tumor and adjacent non-tumor tissue in lung cancer. TCRbeta libraries were built with three rounds of nested PCR, modified from ARM-PCR. TCRdb re-called the multiplex PCR reads with MiXCR, one entry per CDR3 protein. Of 60,000 to 85,000 distinct CDR3 sequences listed, over 60% are singletons. No cell sorting was done before RNA was extracted from the tissue. Distant lung tissue was collected more than 3 cm away from the tumor edge. The specimen was distant non-tumor lung tissue. These receptor sequences come from a man between 70 and 80 years old with non-small cell lung cancer.

As concerns this clonotype: At one of its ends the junction is not consistent with the germline gene, which may arise from a read error. The V and J genes are TRBV6-2 or TRBV6-3 and TRBJ1-2; D is unresolved. Germline V gene lookup returns CDR1 MNHEY and CDR2 SVGEGT. This CDR3 is 13 amino acids long. The DNA for the CDR3 is TGTGCCAGAAGTGCCGCCAGAATCTATTGCTACACCTTC. Encoded protein: CARSAARIYCYTF.

A word on this clonotype: A much larger clone sits a single nucleotide away, making a read error possible. V usage is TRBV20-1 and J usage is TRBJ2-7; tentative D call: TRBD2 (6 bases). CDR1 and CDR2 (germline): DFQATT, SNEGSKA (reference sequence). The CDR3 runs to 14 residues. V was clipped by 6 bases and J by 6 bases, with 21 bases between them. CDR3: CSAHESGAEIEQYF. The DNA of the CDR3 is TGCAGTGCACATGAATCGGGAGCCGAGATCGAGCAGTACTTC.

With respect to this clonotype: The junction differs from germline at one of its ends, possibly a read error. The rearrangement joins TRBV10-3 to TRBJ2-1; the D is unclear. The CDR3 totals 15 residues. Germline CDR1 and CDR2: ENHRY and SYGVKD. The CDR3 sequence: CAISEKGSSCNVQFF. CDR3 in DNA: TGTGCCATCAGTGAGAAGGGCAGCTCCTGCAATGTGCAGTTCTTC.

This sequence joins TRBV13 and TRBJ2-7; the D is unclear. Trimming removed 4 bases from V and 13 bases from J, with 20 bases in between. This CDR3 contains 13 residues. The V gene's germline CDR1 is PRHDT and CDR2 FYEKMQ (reference sequence). In nucleotides, the CDR3 is TGTGCCAGCAGCTCAACCACGGTGGACGAACAATACTTC. Protein: CASSSTTVDEQYF.

Turning to this clonotype: One end of the junction does not line up with germline, which may come from a read error. The DNA for the CDR3 is TGTGCCAGCAGATTAGTTACTAGCGGCACAGATACGCAGTATTTT. It translates to CASRLVTSGTDTQYF. The chain links TRBV11-2 to TRBJ2-3; 7 bases match TRBD2. CDR1 is SGHAT, CDR2 FQNNGV, per germline. The length of the CDR3 is 15 residues. Full variable domain (remainder filled in from reference TRBV11-2 and TRBJ2-3): EAGVAQSPRYKIIEKRQSVAFWCNPISGHATLYWYQQILGQGPKLLIQFQNNGVVDDSQLPKDRFSAERLKGVDSTLKIQPAKLEDSAVYLCASRLVTSGTDTQYFGPGTRLTVL.

This clonotype was seen a few times. At one of its ends the junction is not consistent with the germline gene, which may arise from a read error. The gene calls are TRBV28 and TRBJ2-1; 7 bases are shared with TRBD2. In germline, CDR1 is MDHEN, CDR2 SYDVKM. The CDR3 runs 15 residues. CDR3 loop: CASLRGGSSYNKQFF. The CDR3 bases are TGTGCCAGTCTTCGCGGCGGGAGCTCCTACAATAAGCAGTTCTTC. Using reference TRBV28 and TRBJ2-1 for the parts outside the CDR3, the full variable domain is DVKVTQSSRYLVKRTGEKVFLECVQDMDHENMFWYRQDPGLGLRLIYFSYDVKMKEKGDIPEGYSVSREKKERFSLILESASTNQTSMYLCASLRGGSSYNKQFFGPGTRLTVL.

This clonotype was recorded once. At one boundary the junction diverges from the germline segment, which might be a read error. The V and J genes are TRBV11-1 and TRBJ1-6; a weak D match, TRBD1 (6 bases). The CDR3 has 15 amino acids. Germline V gene sequence: CDR1 SGHAT, CDR2 FQDESV (reference sequence). The CDR3 DNA reads as TGTGCCAGCAGCTCCGGACAGCATGATAATTCACCCTTCCACTTT. Residues: CASSSGQHDNSPFHF.

As for this clonotype: Possible read error: a much larger clone is one base away. This chain links TRBV11-2 with TRBJ1-1, with D uncertain. V gave up 3 bases and J gave up 4 bases, with 15 bases separating them. Looked up from germline, CDR1 is SGHAT and CDR2 is FQNNGV. This CDR3 is 15 amino acids long. The DNA of the CDR3 is TGTGCCAGCAGCTTGACTTTGGTGAGGTCCACTGAAGCTTTCTTT. Translated, it gives CASSLTLVRSTEAFF. The complete variable domain, with remaining parts taken from reference TRBV11-2 and TRBJ1-1, reads EAGVAQSPRYKIIEKRQSVAFWCNPISGHATLYWYQQILGQGPKLLIQFQNNGVVDDSQLPKDRFSAERLKGVDSTLKIQPAKLEDSAVYLCASSLTLVRSTEAFFGQGTRLTVV.

V is TRBV5-6 and J is TRBJ2-5; D uncertain. CDR1 and CDR2 from the germline V gene are SGHDT and YYEEEE. The CDR3 contains 16 residues. The V end lost 4 bases, the J end lost 4 bases, and 20 bases lay between the germline ends. CDR3: CASSRSITYRVETQYF. CDR3 nucleotide sequence: TGTGCCAGCAGCCGTTCCATTACTTACAGAGTAGAGACCCAGTACTTC.

Concerning this clonotype: An end of the junction differs from the germline gene, which may be a read error. The V and J genes are TRBV11-2 and TRBJ2-5, with a weak D call TRBD2 (5 bases). The CDR3 is made up of 15 amino acids. The germline gives CDR1 SGHAT, CDR2 FQNNGV. The chain's CDR3 is CASSVTWTRRETQYF. The CDR3 DNA reads TGTGCTAGCAGCGTAACTTGGACCCGGAGGGAGACCCAGTACTTC.

The chain carries TRBV6-5 and TRBJ1-2; D is undetermined. CDR3 length equals 16 residues. V lost 8 bases and J 0 bases, leaving 19 bases between the germline ends. Per germline, CDR1 MNHEY and CDR2 SVGAGI. CDR3 residues: CASGYSHRPANYGYTF. In DNA form, the CDR3 reads TGTGCCAGCGGATACTCGCACCGACCCGCTAACTATGGCTACACCTTC.

V gene TRBV10-2 combines with J gene TRBJ2-7, with D possibly matching TRBD2 (6 bases). Germline V gene data show CDR1 as WSHSY and CDR2 as SAAADI. Trimming removed 6 bases at V and 9 bases at J, with 21 bases between. The CDR3 has 14 residues. The CDR3 loop reads CASRQAGSRDGQYF. The CDR3 DNA reads as TGCGCCAGCAGGCAAGCCGGGAGTCGGGACGGGCAGTACTTC.

The chain couples TRBV20-1 to TRBJ2-1; 7 positions match TRBD2. V lost 3 bases, J lost 8 bases, and 16 bases stayed unmatched. The CDR3 sequence is 16 residues long. CDR1 and CDR2 from the germline V gene are DFQATT and SNEGSKA (reference sequence). The CDR3 is CSASRRLAVVGDEQFF. The CDR3 DNA follows: TGCAGTGCTAGTCGCCGTCTAGCGGTCGTGGGGGATGAGCAGTTCTTC.

Remarks on this clonotype: One end of the junction varies from germline; a read error may be responsible. V gene TRBV28 combines with J gene TRBJ1-6, with D unresolved. The CDR3 extends over 13 amino acids. Per the germline V gene, CDR1 is MDHEN and CDR2 is SYDVKM. The CDR3 sequence is CASRWVFNSPLHF. Written as DNA, the CDR3 is TGTGCTAGCAGATGGGTCTTTAATTCACCCCTCCACTTT.

With regard to this clonotype: Germline is not matched at one junction end, which may reflect a read error. This chain joins TRBV6-2 or TRBV6-3 and TRBJ1-1, with a possible D match to TRBD1 (6 bases). CDR3 length: 15 residues. The germline V gene has CDR1 MNHEY and CDR2 SVGEGT. CDR3 amino acids: CASIFGQIGNTGAFF. CDR3 in DNA: TGTGCCAGCATTTTTGGACAGATCGGGAACACTGGAGCTTTCTTT.

A remark on this clonotype: Germline is not matched at one junction end, which may reflect a read error. V usage is TRBV6-2 or TRBV6-3 and J usage is TRBJ1-1; TRBD1 is a possible D gene (6 bases). The CDR3 has 15 residues. The germline gives CDR1 MNHEY, CDR2 SVGEGT. In nucleotides, the CDR3 is TGTACCAGCAATTTTGGACAGATCGGGAACAATGAAGCTTTCTTT. It is translated as CTSNFGQIGNNEAFF.